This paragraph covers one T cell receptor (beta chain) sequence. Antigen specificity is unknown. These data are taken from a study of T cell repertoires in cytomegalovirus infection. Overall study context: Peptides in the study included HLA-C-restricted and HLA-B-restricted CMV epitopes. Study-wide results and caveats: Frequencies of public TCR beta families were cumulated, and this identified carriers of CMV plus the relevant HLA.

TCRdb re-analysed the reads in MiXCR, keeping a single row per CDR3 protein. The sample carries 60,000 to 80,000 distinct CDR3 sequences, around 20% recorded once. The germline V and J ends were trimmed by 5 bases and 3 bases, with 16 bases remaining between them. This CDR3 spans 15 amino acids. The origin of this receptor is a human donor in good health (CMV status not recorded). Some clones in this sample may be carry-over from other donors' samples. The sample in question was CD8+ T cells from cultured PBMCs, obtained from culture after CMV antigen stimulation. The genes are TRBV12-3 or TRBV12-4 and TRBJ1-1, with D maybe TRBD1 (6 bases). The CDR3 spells CASSAGGIGYTEAFF. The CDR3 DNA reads TGTGCCAGCAGTGCGGGGGGCATTGGGTACACTGAAGCTTTCTTT.